These T cell receptor beta chains were read from a single sample in a study of blood T cell repertoires in COVID-19. Some clones are missing from TCRdb's copy, which holds only in-frame ones; the method was immunoSEQ multiplex PCR. The profile shows fewer than 250,000 clones, approximately 86% of them singletons. Sequencing was carried out using peripheral blood. These receptors were taken from an older woman with active or convalescent COVID-19. Both conserved end residues are part of each CDR3. A D gene is named only where the DNA matches it firmly. Expanded clones get a size class; other rows say once, few or many, or leave the size out.

j_gene | v_gene | abundance | d_gene | CDR3nt | CDR3aa
TRBJ2-3 | TRBV11-3 | - | TRBD1 | TGTGCCAGCAGCCATCCGCAGGGGGTTACGCAGTATTTT | CASSHPQGVTQYF
TRBJ2-3 | TRBV28 | - | - | TGTGCCGGAAGGGGGTCCCTACACACAGATACGCAGTATTTT | CAGRGSLHTDTQYF
TRBJ1-4 | TRBV5-1 | - | TRBD1 | TGCGCCAGCAGCTTGAATGCAGGGGGAGATGAAAAACTGTTTTTT | CASSLNAGGDEKLFF
TRBJ2-3 | TRBV15 | - | TRBD2 | TGTGCCACCAGCAGAGAGCTAGCGGGATTAGATACGCAGTATTTT | CATSRELAGLDTQYF
TRBJ1-1 | TRBV29-1 | few | - | TGCAGCGTGGGGGGGATGGACGCTGAAGCTTTCTTT | CSVGGMDAEAFF
TRBJ1-5 | TRBV4-1 | - | - | TGCGCCAGCAGCCAAGGAGGGGGGGCCCTTCAGCCCCAGCATTTT | CASSQGGGALQPQHF
TRBJ1-1 | TRBV15 | - | - | TGTGCCACCAGCACCACGACTGCAGCTGAAGCTTTCTTT | CATSTTTAAEAFF
TRBJ2-4 | TRBV19 | - | TRBD2 | TGTGCCAGTAGTATAAGTAGCGGGAGTGCGGGAAACATTCAGTACTTC | CASSISSGSAGNIQYF
TRBJ2-5 | TRBV3-1/TRBV3-2 | - | TRBD2 | TGTGCCAGCAGCCGGCGACTAGCGGGGGGGCAAGAGACCCAGTACTTC | CASSRRLAGGQETQYF
TRBJ1-5 | TRBV5-6 | - | - | TGTGCCAGCAGCCGGACAGCAAATCAGCCCCAGCATTTT | CASSRTANQPQHF
TRBJ2-3 | TRBV9 | - | TRBD2 | TGTGCCAGCAGCTCGGGACTACCCACAGATACGCAGTATTTT | CASSSGLPTDTQYF
TRBJ2-7 | TRBV28 | - | TRBD2 | TGTGCCAGCAGTCGGTTAGCGGGAGCCACCTCCTACGAGCAGTACTTC | CASSRLAGATSYEQYF
TRBJ2-2 | TRBV25-1 | - | TRBD1 | TGTGCCAGCAGTGAATTTGGACAGGGGGCGTTAACCGGGGAGCTGTTTTTT | CASSEFGQGALTGELFF
TRBJ2-1 | TRBV6-2/TRBV6-3 | - | TRBD2 | TGTGCCAGCAGTTACTGGCGGGAGGGTTCCTACAATGAGCAGTTCTTC | CASSYWREGSYNEQFF
TRBJ2-2 | TRBV6-6 | once | - | TGTGCCAGCAGTTACAGGACAGTCACCGGGGAGCTGTTTTTT | CASSYRTVTGELFF
TRBJ2-7 | TRBV9 | - | - | TGTGCCAGCAGCGTACAGGGAAGGAACCACGAGCAGTACTTC | CASSVQGRNHEQYF
TRBJ2-6 | TRBV6-1 | once | TRBD1 | TGTGCCAGCAGTGAAGCGCGGGCAGGGGGTATATGGGCCAACGTCCTGACTTTC | CASSEARAGGIWANVLTF
TRBJ1-5 | TRBV6-5 | - | - | TGTGCCAGCAGCCGCCAACGGAGAAATCAGCCCCAGCATTTT | CASSRQRRNQPQHF
TRBJ1-3 | TRBV5-1 | - | TRBD1 | TGCGCCAGCAGCTCTTCAGGGGGCGGAAACACCATATATTTT | CASSSSGGGNTIYF
TRBJ1-4 | TRBV5-1 | - | TRBD1 | TGCGCCAGCAGCTTTGGACAGGGACGGGAAAAACTGTTTTTT | CASSFGQGREKLFF
TRBJ2-1 | TRBV27 | - | - | TGTGCCAGCAGTATTACGCAGGGTTCCTACAATGAGCAGTTCTTC | CASSITQGSYNEQFF
TRBJ1-3 | TRBV14 | - | - | TGTGCCAGCAGCTTTCTTCGTGGACAGTCAAGCTCTGGAAACACCATATATTTT | CASSFLRGQSSSGNTIYF
TRBJ2-3 | TRBV28 | - | TRBD2 | TGTGCCAGCAGTCTAGCGGGGGGGGTGGATACGCAGTATTTT | CASSLAGGVDTQYF
TRBJ2-6 | TRBV12-5 | - | - | TGTGCTAGTGCCCTCTCTGGGGCCAACGTCCTGACTTTC | CASALSGANVLTF
TRBJ1-5 | TRBV19 | - | TRBD1 | TGTGCCAGTAGTATAGGCCGGGACAGCCGCGGTCGGCCCCAGCATTTT | CASSIGRDSRGRPQHF